One and the same sample provided the 27 T cell receptor beta chains below, sequenced in a study of CXCR3-negative and CXCR3-positive naive CD8 T cells. Study outcomes and limitations: More hydrophobic TRB CDR3s occurred in CXCR3-positive than in CXCR3-negative naive cells.

Via 5' RACE with UMI labels, TRB cDNA libraries were prepared. TCRdb reanalyzed the 5' RACE reads, giving one entry per CDR3 protein sequence and no DNA. The sample's table shows about 90,000 distinct CDR3 sequences. These TCRs are of unknown antigen specificity. Sample: naive CXCR3+ CD8+ T cells from blood. The sample's subset: CD45RO-CCR7+CD27+CD95- naive CD8+ T cells expressing CXCR3 (TNR3+). The origin of the receptors is a human donor in good health. Some clones in this sample may be carry-over from other donors' samples.

This chain links TRBV29-1 with TRBJ2-1. Germline V gene lookup returns CDR1 SQVTM and CDR2 ANQGSEA. The CDR3 runs 14 residues. CDR3 sequence: CSVESLVVDNEQFF.

The chain couples TRBV4-2 to TRBJ1-1; TCRdb selects TRBD1, and the lack of DNA leaves this call unchecked. The length of the CDR3 is 14 residues. Germline V gene sequence: CDR1 LGHNA, CDR2 YNFKEQ. The CDR3 region is CASSQGGVKTGVFF.

The V gene is TRBV28, the J gene TRBJ1-1; TCRdb's D call of TRBD1 is untestable without DNA. Germline V CDR1 and CDR2: MDHEN, SYDVKM. This CDR3 has 19 residues. The CDR3: CASTLGDRGYGSANTEAFF.

V usage is TRBV6-5 and J usage is TRBJ2-5; TCRdb returns TRBD2, unconfirmable since there is no DNA. The CDR3 consists of 15 residues. The germline V gene has CDR1 MNHEY and CDR2 SVGAGI. The CDR3 is CASSYLAGGSETQYF.

The chain uses TRBV29-1 and TRBJ2-7; lacking DNA, the TRBD1 call made by TCRdb goes unchecked. The CDR3 extends over 13 amino acids. The germline V gene encodes CDR1 SQVTM and CDR2 ANQGSEA. The CDR3 spells CSVEEGAGNEQYF.

The chain joins TRBV6-5 to TRBJ2-1; the TCRdb call, TRBD2, lacks DNA for checking. The CDR3 has 14 amino acids. Germline assignment: CDR1 MNHEY and CDR2 SVGAGI. CDR3 sequence reads: CASSPWEAYNEQFF.

This chain connects TRBV4-1 to TRBJ1-6. CDR3 length equals 14 residues. Per germline, CDR1 MGHRA and CDR2 YSYEKL. The CDR3 reads CASSPQSANSPLHF.

The chain is built from TRBV7-9 and TRBJ2-7; the TCRdb D gene call, TRBD2, has no DNA to confirm it. The CDR3 totals 15 residues. The germline gives CDR1 SEHNR, CDR2 FQNEAQ (reference sequence). This chain's CDR3 is CASSTPGLSNYEQYF.

The chain has TRBV7-6 and TRBJ1-4. The length of the CDR3 is 15 residues. Germline lookup yields CDR1 SGHVS and CDR2 FNYEAQ. The CDR3 loop reads CASGLRAGEDEKLFF.

V usage is TRBV9 and J usage is TRBJ2-3; with no DNA, the TCRdb D assignment of TRBD1 cannot be verified. Germline V gives CDR1 SGDLS, CDR2 YYNGEE. CDR3 length: 14 amino acids. The CDR3 region is CASSVERGADTQYF.

The chain carries TRBV6-1 and TRBJ2-7; without DNA, the TCRdb call of TRBD1 cannot be checked. This CDR3 contains 15 residues. The germline V gene has CDR1 MNHNS and CDR2 SASEGT. CDR3 region: CASSEVPGAPYEQYF.

The CDR3 spells CASSEEGETYEQYF. The J gene is TRBJ2-7, the V gene TRBV2; TCRdb's D gene call, TRBD2, goes unchecked for lack of DNA. The CDR3 is 14 residues long. CDR1 SNHLY and CDR2 FYNNEI come from the germline V gene.

CDR3 residues: CASRTGLEAFF. V is TRBV2 and J is TRBJ1-1; TCRdb returns TRBD1, unconfirmable since there is no DNA. This CDR3 contains 11 residues. CDR1 and CDR2 from the germline V gene are SNHLY and FYNNEI.

The gene calls are TRBV30 and TRBJ2-1. Germline V gene sequence: CDR1 GTSNPN, CDR2 SVGIG (reference sequence). CDR3 length: 12 amino acids. The CDR3 reads CAWNSRDNEQFF.

The rearrangement joins TRBV13 to TRBJ1-1. CDR1 is PRHDT, CDR2 FYEKMQ, per germline (reference sequence). There are 15 residues in the CDR3. The CDR3 reads CASSSPGGLGTEAFF.

The genes are TRBV7-2 and TRBJ2-7; the D call from TCRdb, TRBD1, cannot be confirmed without DNA. The CDR3 is 15 residues long. CDR1 and CDR2 from the germline V gene are SGHTA and FQGNSA. CDR3 amino acids: CASSNGGTGGYEQYF. Full variable domain (missing parts from reference TRBV7-2 and TRBJ2-7): GAGVSQSPSNKVTEKGKDVELRCDPISGHTALYWYRQSLGQGLEFLIYFQGNSAPDKSGLPSDRFSAERTGGSVSTLTIQRTQQEDSAVYLCASSNGGTGGYEQYFGPGTRLTVT.

The V call is TRBV12-3 or TRBV12-4, the J call TRBJ2-7. The CDR3 loop spans 11 amino acids. Here the CDR3 reads CASANSYEQYF.

The chain uses TRBV28 and TRBJ2-2; the D call of TRBD1 rests on TCRdb alone, since no DNA is present to check it. The germline V gene encodes CDR1 MDHEN and CDR2 SYDVKM. The CDR3 runs 15 residues. The CDR3 reads CASSPALSAPGELFF. The variable domain in full, with the rest retrieved from reference TRBV28 and TRBJ2-2, is DVKVTQSSRYLVKRTGEKVFLECVQDMDHENMFWYRQDPGLGLRLIYFSYDVKMKEKGDIPEGYSVSREKKERFSLILESASTNQTSMYLCASSPALSAPGELFFGEGSRLTVL.

The CDR3 protein is CASSSDRGPYEQYF. The chain couples TRBV14 to TRBJ2-7; the D call of TRBD1 rests on TCRdb alone, since no DNA is present to check it. Germline V gives CDR1 SGHDN, CDR2 FVKESK. CDR3 length: 14 residues.

The chain uses TRBV28 and TRBJ2-7; TCRdb's D call of TRBD2 is untestable without DNA. CDR1 and CDR2 from the germline V gene are MDHEN and SYDVKM. The CDR3 sequence is 15 residues long. This CDR3 reads CASTVGTGGPYEQYF.

The chain has TRBV6-6 and TRBJ1-3. Germline CDR1 and CDR2: MNHNY and SVGAGI (reference sequence). This CDR3 has 11 residues. The CDR3 loop is CASSYGNTIYF.

V usage is TRBV3-1 and J usage is TRBJ2-5; TCRdb gives TRBD2 as the D gene, but with no DNA this cannot be confirmed. The CDR3 has 15 residues. Germline CDR1 and CDR2: LGHDT and YNNKEL (reference sequence). This CDR3 reads CASSLSGGAQETQYF.

This chain connects TRBV28 to TRBJ2-3; TCRdb's D call, TRBD2, is unchecked because there is no DNA. The germline gives CDR1 MDHEN, CDR2 SYDVKM. CDR3 size: 12 residues. CDR3 in amino acids: CASSFDRAGQYF.

V gene TRBV5-6 combines with J gene TRBJ1-1; TCRdb's D gene call, TRBD1, goes unchecked for lack of DNA. The CDR3 extends over 17 amino acids. Per the germline V gene, CDR1 is SGHDT and CDR2 is YYEEEE. The CDR3 loop reads CASSLLGQGPMNTEAFF.

The chain combines TRBV20-1 with TRBJ2-7; there is no DNA to check the TCRdb D call of TRBD1. CDR3 length: 14 amino acids. CDR1 and CDR2 (germline): DFQATT, SNEGSKA (reference sequence). The CDR3 loop is CSANRRGRGYEQYF.

The J gene is TRBJ1-5, the V gene TRBV28; TCRdb gives TRBD1 as the D gene, but with no DNA this cannot be confirmed. CDR3 length equals 13 residues. CDR1 is MDHEN and CDR2 is SYDVKM in the germline V gene. This CDR3 is CASTTSRGQPQHF.

The chain joins TRBV29-1 to TRBJ1-1; there is no DNA to check the TCRdb D call of TRBD1. The CDR3 totals 15 residues. Germline CDR1 is SQVTM and CDR2 is ANQGSEA. The CDR3: CSVDPRADMNTEAFF. Full variable domain (rest looked up from reference TRBV29-1 and TRBJ1-1): SAVISQKPSRDICQRGTSLTIQCQVDSQVTMMFWYRQQPGQSLTLIATANQGSEATYESGFVIDKFPISRPNLTFSTLTVSNMSPEDSSIYLCSVDPRADMNTEAFFGQGTRLTVV.